This TCR beta chain was sequenced in a study of post-analysis software for immune sequencing data (dated by TCRdb to 2014 to 2015). For context, the study as a whole: Disease courses on record covered relapsing-remitting, secondary progressive and progressive-relapsing multiple sclerosis, though some patients had no subtype annotation. A subset of samples was prepared in parallel using single-end sample barcoding, then pooled and co-amplified after Illumina adapter ligation. The patient repertoires were compared against 11 previously published healthy control repertoires obtained from donors aged 6 to 25 years. General study outcomes and caveats: Significantly higher frequencies in patients than in controls were found for several TRBV segments, including TRBV5-6, TRBV5-1 and TRBV20-1. Strong co-clustering of samples prepared in the same batch was shown by direct clustering with F measure, prompting a batch-effect correction. The multiple sclerosis patient group was slightly younger than the control group. Multiple sclerosis patients had significantly lower normalized Chao1 diversity than controls, a result that suggests substantial peripheral T-cell clonal expansion.

To demonstrate the VDJtools post-analysis software, TCR beta repertoires were profiled from the peripheral blood of more than 10 young patients with multiple sclerosis. Multiple sclerosis patients were children and adolescents aged about 6 to 17 years. The receptor library was made with PCR. The sequencer was an Illumina HiSeq 2500. To reduce PCR and sequencing biases, unique molecular identifiers were built into the TCR beta cDNA libraries. Approximately 500,000 cDNA molecules were obtained per 1 to 10 million input T cells, so each molecule approximated one T cell. The same protocol used for the earlier healthy control dataset was applied to prepare and sequence the patient libraries. Within a given batch, samples were prepared together, multiplexed and sequenced on the same HiSeq lane. The original methods were these. Raw barcoded reads were processed with MIGEC, and single-read molecular identifier groups were discarded before consensus assembly and CDR3 extraction. Clonotype tables were post-analysed with VDJtools, and diversity was normalized by down-sampling all datasets to the smallest sample size. Repertoire overlap clustering matched CDR3 amino acid but not nucleotide sequences to correct batch-related cross-sample contamination. The public reads were reanalyzed by TCRdb: fastp trimming at Q25, MiXCR alignment, in-frame beta chains only. When rows share a CDR3 protein, they turn into one entry using the most common DNA and genes. These V and J calls derive from TCRdb rather than the authors' analysis. This sample is represented by approximately 360,000 distinct CDR3 sequences; roughly 35% of them were singletons. 13% of the sample is taken by the ten largest.

For this clonotype: Its antigen is unknown. Per-nucleotide qualities are absent, and no much larger clonotype sits a single base away.

Here V drops 0 bases and J drops 0 bases, and the junction holds 11 bases not matched to any gene. The CDR3 numbers 19 residues from cysteine through phenylalanine. The entry retains the CDR3 DNA only, 57 bases that are in frame from base 1. Taken from the germline V gene, the CDR1 and CDR2 loops are SQVTM and ANQGSEA. This sequence uses TRBV29-1 and TRBJ2-1, and 10 junctional nucleotides match TRBD2. The specimen was blood. This TCR was recovered from a girl aged 5-17 years with multiple sclerosis. The DNA sequence is as follows: TGCAGCGTTGAAGATGGAGCTAGCGGGGGACTTAGCTCCTACAATGAGCAGTTCTTC. Translated, this is CSVEDGASGGLSSYNEQFF.